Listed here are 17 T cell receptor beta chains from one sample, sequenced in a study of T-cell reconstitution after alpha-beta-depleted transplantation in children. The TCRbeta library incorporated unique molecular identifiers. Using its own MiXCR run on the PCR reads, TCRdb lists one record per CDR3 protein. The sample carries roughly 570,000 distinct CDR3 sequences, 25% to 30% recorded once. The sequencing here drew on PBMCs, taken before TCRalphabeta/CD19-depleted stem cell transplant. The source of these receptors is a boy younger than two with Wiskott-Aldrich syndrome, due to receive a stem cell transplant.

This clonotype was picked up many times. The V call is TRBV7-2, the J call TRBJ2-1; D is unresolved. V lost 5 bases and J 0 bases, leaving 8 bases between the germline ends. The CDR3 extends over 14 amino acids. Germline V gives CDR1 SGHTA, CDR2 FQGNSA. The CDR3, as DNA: TGTGCCAGCAGCGGTAGCCTCTCCTACAATGAGCAGTTCTTC. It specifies CASSGSLSYNEQFF.

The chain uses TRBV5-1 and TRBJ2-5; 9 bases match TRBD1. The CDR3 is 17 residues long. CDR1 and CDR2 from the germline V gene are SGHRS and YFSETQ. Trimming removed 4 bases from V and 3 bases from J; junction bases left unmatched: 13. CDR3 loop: CASSPGMWDRVEETQYF. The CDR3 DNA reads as TGCGCCAGCAGCCCTGGTATGTGGGACAGGGTTGAAGAGACCCAGTACTTC.

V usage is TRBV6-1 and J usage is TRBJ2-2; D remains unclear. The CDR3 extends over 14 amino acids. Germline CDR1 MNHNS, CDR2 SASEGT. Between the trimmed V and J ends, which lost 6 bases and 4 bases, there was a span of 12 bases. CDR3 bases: TGTGCCAGCAGCACCCCCAGACGCACCGGGGAGCTGTTTTTT. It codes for CASSTPRRTGELFF.

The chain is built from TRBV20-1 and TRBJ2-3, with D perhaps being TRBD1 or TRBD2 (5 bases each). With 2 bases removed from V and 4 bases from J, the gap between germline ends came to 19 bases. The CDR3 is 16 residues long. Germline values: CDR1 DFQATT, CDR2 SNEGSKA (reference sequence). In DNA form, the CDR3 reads TGCAGTGCTAGAAGGGACCTCAGGGCCTCTTCAGATACGCAGTATTTT. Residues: CSARRDLRASSDTQYF.

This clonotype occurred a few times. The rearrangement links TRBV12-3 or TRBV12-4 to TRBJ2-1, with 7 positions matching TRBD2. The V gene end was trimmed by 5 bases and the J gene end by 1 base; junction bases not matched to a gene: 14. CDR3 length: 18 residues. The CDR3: CASSSTPFAGASYNEQFF. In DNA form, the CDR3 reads TGTGCCAGCAGTAGTACCCCCTTTGCGGGAGCGTCCTACAATGAGCAGTTCTTC.

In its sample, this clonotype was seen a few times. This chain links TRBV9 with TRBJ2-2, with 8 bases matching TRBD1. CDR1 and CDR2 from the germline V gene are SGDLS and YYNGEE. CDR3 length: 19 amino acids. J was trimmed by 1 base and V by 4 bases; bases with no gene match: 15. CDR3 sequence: CASSRTGSSRYRNTGELFF. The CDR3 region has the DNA TGTGCCAGCAGCCGGACAGGGAGCTCCCGATACCGGAACACCGGGGAGCTGTTTTTT.

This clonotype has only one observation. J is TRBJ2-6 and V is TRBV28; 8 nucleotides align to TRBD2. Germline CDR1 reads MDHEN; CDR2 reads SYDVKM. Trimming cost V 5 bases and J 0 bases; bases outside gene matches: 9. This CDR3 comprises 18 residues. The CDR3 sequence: CASSPLAGLISGANVLTF. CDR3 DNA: TGTGCCAGCAGTCCCCTAGCGGGTTTAATCTCTGGGGCCAACGTCCTGACTTTC. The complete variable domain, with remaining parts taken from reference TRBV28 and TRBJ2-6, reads DVKVTQSSRYLVKRTGEKVFLECVQDMDHENMFWYRQDPGLGLRLIYFSYDVKMKEKGDIPEGYSVSREKKERFSLILESASTNQTSMYLCASSPLAGLISGANVLTFGAGSRLTVL.

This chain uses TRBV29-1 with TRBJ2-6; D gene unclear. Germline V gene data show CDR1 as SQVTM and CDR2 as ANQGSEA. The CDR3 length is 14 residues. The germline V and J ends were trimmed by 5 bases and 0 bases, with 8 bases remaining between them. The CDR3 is CSVFGYSGANVLTF. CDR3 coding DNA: TGCAGCGTTTTTGGATACTCTGGGGCCAACGTCCTGACTTTC.

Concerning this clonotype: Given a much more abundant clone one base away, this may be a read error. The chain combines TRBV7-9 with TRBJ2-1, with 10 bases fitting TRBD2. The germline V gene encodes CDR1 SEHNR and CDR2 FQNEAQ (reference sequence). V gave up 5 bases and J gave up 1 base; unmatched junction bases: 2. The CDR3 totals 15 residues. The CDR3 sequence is CASSASGRSYNEQFF. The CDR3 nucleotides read TGTGCCAGCAGCGCTAGCGGGAGATCCTACAATGAGCAGTTCTTC.

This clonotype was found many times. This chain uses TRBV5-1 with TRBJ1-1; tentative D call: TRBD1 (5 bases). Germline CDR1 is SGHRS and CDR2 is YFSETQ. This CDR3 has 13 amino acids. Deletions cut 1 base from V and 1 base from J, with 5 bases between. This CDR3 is CASSLQGNTEAFF. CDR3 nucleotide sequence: TGCGCCAGCAGCTTGCAGGGGAACACTGAAGCTTTCTTT.

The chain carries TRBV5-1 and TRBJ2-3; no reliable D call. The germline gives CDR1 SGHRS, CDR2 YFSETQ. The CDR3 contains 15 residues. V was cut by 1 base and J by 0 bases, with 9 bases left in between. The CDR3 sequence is CASSLPTHSTDTQYF. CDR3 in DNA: TGCGCCAGCAGCTTGCCGACCCATAGCACAGATACGCAGTATTTT.

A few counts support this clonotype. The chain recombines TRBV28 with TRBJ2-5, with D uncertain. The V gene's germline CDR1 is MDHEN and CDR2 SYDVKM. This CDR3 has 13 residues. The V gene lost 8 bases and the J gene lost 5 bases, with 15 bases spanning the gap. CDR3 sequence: CASYDQEVETQYF. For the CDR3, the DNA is TGTGCCAGCTACGATCAAGAGGTGGAGACCCAGTACTTC.

Here the CDR3 reads CASSQISGPRWDQYF. The CDR3 DNA is TGTGCCAGCAGCCAAATTTCAGGTCCCCGGTGGGACCAGTACTTC. J is TRBJ2-7 and V is TRBV14, with D perhaps matching TRBD1 or TRBD2 (5 bases each). The CDR3 is 15 residues long. From germline, CDR1 is SGHDN and CDR2 FVKESK. V lost 2 bases and J 10 bases, leaving 21 bases between the germline ends.

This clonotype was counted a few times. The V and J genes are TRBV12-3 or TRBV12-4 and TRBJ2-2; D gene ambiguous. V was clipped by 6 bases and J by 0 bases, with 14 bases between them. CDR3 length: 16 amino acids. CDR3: CASSPVWASNTGELFF. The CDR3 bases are TGTGCCAGCAGCCCCGTTTGGGCATCGAACACCGGGGAGCTGTTTTTT.

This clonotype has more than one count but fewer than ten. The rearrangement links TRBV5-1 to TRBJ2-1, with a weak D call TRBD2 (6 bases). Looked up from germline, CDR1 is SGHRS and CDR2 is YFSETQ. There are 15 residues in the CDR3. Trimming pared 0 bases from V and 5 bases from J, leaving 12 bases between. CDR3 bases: TGCGCCAGCAGCTTGGCGGAGGGCTTCCACAATGAGCAGTTCTTC. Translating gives CASSLAEGFHNEQFF.

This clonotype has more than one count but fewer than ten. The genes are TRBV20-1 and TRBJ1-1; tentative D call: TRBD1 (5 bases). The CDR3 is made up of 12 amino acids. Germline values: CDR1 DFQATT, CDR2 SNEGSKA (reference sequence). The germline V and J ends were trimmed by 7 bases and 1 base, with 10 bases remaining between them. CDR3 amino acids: CSGTGPNTEAFF. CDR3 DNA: TGCAGTGGTACAGGTCCGAACACTGAAGCTTTCTTT.

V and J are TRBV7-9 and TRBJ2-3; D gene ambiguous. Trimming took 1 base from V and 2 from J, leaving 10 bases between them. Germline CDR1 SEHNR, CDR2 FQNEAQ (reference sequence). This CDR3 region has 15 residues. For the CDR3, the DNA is TGTGCCAGCAGCTTAGGGAAGCTCCACACAGATACGCAGTATTTT. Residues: CASSLGKLHTDTQYF. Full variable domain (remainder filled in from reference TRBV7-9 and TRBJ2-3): DTGVSQNPRHKITKRGQNVTFRCDPISEHNRLYWYRQTLGQGPEFLTYFQNEAQLEKSRLLSDRFSAERPKGSFSTLEIQRTEQGDSAMYLCASSLGKLHTDTQYFGPGTRLTVL.